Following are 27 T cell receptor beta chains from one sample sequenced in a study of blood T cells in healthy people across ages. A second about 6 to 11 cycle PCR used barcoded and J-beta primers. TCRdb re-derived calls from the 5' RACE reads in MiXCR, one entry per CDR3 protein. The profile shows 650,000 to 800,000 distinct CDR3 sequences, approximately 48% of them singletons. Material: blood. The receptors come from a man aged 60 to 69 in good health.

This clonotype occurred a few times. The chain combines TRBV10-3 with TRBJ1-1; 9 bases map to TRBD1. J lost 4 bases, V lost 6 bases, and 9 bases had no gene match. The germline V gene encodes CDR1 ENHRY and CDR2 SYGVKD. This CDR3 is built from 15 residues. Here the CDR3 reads CAIRAQGAGSTEAFF. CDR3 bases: TGTGCCATCAGGGCACAGGGGGCAGGGAGCACTGAAGCTTTCTTT.

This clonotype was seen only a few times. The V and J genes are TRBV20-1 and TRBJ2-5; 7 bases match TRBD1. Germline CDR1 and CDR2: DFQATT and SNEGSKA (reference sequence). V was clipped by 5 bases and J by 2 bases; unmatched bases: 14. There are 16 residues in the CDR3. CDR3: CSAGTDEPRFQETQYF. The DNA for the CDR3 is TGCAGTGCTGGGACAGATGAACCAAGGTTTCAAGAGACCCAGTACTTC.

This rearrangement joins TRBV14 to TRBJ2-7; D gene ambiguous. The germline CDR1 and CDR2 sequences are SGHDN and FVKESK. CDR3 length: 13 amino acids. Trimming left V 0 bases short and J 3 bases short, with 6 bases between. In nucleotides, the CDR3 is TGTGCCAGCAGCCAAGATCAGTACTACGAGCAGTACTTC. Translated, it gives CASSQDQYYEQYF. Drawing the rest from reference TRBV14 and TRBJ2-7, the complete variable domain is EAGVTQFPSHSVIEKGQTVTLRCDPISGHDNLYWYRRVMGKEIKFLLHFVKESKQDESGMPNNRFLAERTGGTYSTLKVQPAELEDSGVYFCASSQDQYYEQYFGPGTRLTVT.

This chain's CDR3 is CASTVSGGAHNEQFF. The CDR3 coding sequence is TGTGCCAGCACCGTTAGCGGGGGGGCCCACAATGAGCAGTTCTTC. This sequence joins TRBV7-2 and TRBJ2-1, with 11 bases that match TRBD2. After removal of 7 bases from V and 5 bases from J, the junction contained 7 bases not matched to a gene. Germline V gene sequence: CDR1 SGHTA, CDR2 FQGNSA. The CDR3 totals 15 residues.

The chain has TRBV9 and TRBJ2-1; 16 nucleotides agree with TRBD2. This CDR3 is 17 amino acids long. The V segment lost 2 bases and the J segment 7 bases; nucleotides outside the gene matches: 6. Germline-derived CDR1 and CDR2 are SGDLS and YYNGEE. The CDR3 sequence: CASSVGTSGGARNEQFF. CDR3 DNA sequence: TGTGCCAGCAGCGTGGGGACTAGCGGGGGGGCCAGGAATGAGCAGTTCTTC.

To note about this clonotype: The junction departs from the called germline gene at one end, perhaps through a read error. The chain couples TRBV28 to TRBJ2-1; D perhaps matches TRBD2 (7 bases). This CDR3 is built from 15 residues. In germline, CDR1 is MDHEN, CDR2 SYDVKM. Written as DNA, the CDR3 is TGTGCCAGCAGAGATGGGGGGGGCTCCTACAACGAGCAGTTCTTC. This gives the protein CASRDGGGSYNEQFF.

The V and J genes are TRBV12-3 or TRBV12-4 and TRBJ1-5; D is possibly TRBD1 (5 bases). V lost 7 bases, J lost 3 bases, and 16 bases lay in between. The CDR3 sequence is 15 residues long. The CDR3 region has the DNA TGTGCCAGCACCCCGGGAGGGGCGAACAATCAGCCCCAGCATTTT. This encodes CASTPGGANNQPQHF.

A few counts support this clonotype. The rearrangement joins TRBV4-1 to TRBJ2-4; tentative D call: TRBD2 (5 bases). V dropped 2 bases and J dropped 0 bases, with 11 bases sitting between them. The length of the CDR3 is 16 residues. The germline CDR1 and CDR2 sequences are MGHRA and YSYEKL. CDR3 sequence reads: CASSQNTGLAKNIQYF. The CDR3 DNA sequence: TGCGCCAGCAGCCAAAATACGGGGTTAGCCAAAAACATTCAGTACTTC.

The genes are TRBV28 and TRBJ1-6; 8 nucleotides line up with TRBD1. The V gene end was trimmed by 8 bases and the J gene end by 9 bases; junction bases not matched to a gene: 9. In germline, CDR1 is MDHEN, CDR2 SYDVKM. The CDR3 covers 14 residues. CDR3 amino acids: CASWDRPQSSPLHF. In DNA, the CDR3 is TGTGCCAGCTGGGACAGGCCACAGAGTTCACCCCTCCACTTT.

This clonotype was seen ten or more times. The CDR3 DNA reads as TGTGCCAGCAGCCGCCTCGGGGACATGAACACTGAAGCTTTCTTT. This codes for CASSRLGDMNTEAFF. This chain connects TRBV7-6 to TRBJ1-1, with D tentatively TRBD1 (6 bases). Trimming removed 5 bases at V and 0 bases at J, with 13 bases between. CDR3 length: 15 amino acids. The germline V gene encodes CDR1 SGHVS and CDR2 FNYEAQ.

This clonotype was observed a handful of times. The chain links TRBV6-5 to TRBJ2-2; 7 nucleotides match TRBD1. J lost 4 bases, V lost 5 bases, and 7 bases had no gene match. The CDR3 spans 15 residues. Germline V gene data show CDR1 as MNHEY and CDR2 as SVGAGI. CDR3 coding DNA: TGTGCCAGCAGTACCACAGGGGATAGCACCGGGGAGCTGTTTTTT. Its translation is CASSTTGDSTGELFF.

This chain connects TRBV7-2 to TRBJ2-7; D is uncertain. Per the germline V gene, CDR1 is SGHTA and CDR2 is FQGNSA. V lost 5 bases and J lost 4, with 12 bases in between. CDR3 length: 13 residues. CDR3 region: CASSVVDGYEQYF. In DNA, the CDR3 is TGTGCCAGCAGCGTAGTGGATGGATACGAGCAGTACTTC.

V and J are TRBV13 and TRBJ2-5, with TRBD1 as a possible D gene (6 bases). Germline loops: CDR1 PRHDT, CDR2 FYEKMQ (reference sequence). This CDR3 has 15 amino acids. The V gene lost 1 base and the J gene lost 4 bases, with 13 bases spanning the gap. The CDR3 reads CASSLVVRGRETQYF. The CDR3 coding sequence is TGTGCCAGCAGCTTAGTTGTCAGGGGACGAGAGACCCAGTACTTC.

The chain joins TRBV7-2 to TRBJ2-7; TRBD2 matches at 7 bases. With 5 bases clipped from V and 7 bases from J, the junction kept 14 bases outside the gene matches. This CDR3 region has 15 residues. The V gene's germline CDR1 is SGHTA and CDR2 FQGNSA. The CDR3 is CASSAQGGVGNEQYF. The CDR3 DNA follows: TGTGCCAGCAGCGCTCAGGGAGGGGTTGGAAATGAGCAGTACTTC. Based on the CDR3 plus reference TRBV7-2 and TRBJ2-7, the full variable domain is GAGVSQSPSNKVTEKGKDVELRCDPISGHTALYWYRQSLGQGLEFLIYFQGNSAPDKSGLPSDRFSAERTGGSVSTLTIQRTQQEDSAVYLCASSAQGGVGNEQYFGPGTRLTVT.

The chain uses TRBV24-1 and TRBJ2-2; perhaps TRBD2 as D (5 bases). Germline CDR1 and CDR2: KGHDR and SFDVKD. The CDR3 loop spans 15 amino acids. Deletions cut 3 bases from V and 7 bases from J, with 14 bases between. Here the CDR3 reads CATSDPGKGGGELFF. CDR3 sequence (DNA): TGTGCCACCAGTGATCCCGGGAAGGGCGGCGGGGAGCTGTTTTTT.

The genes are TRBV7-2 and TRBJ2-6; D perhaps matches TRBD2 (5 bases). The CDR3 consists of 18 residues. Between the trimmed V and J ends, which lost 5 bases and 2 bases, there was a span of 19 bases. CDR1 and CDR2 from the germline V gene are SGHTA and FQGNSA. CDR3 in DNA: TGTGCCAGCAGCGGTACAACGCGGGCCCATCCTGGGGCCAACGTCCTGACTTTC. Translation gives CASSGTTRAHPGANVLTF.

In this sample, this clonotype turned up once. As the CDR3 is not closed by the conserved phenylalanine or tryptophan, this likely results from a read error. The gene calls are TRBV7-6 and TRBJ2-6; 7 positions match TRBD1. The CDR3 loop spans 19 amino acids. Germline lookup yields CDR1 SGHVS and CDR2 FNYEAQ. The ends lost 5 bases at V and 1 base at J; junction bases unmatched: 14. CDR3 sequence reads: CASSRLSGTVFSGANVLTL. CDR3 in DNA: TGTGCCAGCAGCCGACTATCCGGGACAGTCTTTTCTGGGGCCAACGTCCTGACTTTA.

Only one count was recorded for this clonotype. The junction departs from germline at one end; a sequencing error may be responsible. The DNA for the CDR3 is TGTGCCAGCGGTGACCCTCTTTCCGCGGGGGAGACAGATACGCAGTATTTT. It is translated as CASGDPLSAGETDTQYF. The chain joins TRBV25-1 to TRBJ2-3; 7 nucleotides line up with TRBD2. Germline CDR1 is MGHDK and CDR2 is SYGVNS. CDR3 length: 17 amino acids.

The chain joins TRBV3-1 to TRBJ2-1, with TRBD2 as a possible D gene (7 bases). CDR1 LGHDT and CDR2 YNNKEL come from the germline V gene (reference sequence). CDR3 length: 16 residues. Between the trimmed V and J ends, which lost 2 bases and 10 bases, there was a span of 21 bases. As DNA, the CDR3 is TGTGCCAGCAGCCAATCTTTGGCGGGGGCCCGGGGGGAGCAGTTCTTC. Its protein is CASSQSLAGARGEQFF.

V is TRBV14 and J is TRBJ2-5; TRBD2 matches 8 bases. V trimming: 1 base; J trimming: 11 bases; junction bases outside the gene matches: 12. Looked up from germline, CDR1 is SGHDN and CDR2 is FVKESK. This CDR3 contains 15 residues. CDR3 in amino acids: CASSQASGRHNEQYF. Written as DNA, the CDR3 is TGTGCCAGCAGCCAAGCCAGCGGGAGACACAATGAGCAGTACTTC.

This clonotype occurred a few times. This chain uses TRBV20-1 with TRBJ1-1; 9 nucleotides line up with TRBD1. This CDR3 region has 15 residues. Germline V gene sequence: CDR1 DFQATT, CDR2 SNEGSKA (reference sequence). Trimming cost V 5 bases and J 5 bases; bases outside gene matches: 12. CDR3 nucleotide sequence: TGCAGTGCTGCCCGACTCGGACAGGGGAAAACTGAAGCTTTCTTT. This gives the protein CSAARLGQGKTEAFF.

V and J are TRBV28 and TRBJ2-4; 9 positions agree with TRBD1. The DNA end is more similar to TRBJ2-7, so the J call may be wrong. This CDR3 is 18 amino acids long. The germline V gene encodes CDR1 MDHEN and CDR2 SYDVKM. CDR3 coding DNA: TGTGCCAGCAGTGGGACAGGGCAATTCAGTAAGACGACGTACGAGCAGTACTTC. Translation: CASSGTGQFSKTTYEQYF.

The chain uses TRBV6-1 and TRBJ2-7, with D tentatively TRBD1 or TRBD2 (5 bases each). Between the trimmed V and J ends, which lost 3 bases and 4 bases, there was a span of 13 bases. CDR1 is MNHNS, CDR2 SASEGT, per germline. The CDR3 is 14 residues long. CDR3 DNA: TGTGCCAGCAGTGATCGAGGGGCCCTATACGAGCAGTACTTC. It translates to CASSDRGALYEQYF.

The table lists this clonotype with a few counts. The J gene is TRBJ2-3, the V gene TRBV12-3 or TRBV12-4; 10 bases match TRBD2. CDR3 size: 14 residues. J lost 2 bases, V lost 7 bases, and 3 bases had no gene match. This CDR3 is CASKGTSATDTQYF. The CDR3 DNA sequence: TGTGCCAGCAAGGGGACTAGCGCCACAGATACGCAGTATTTT.

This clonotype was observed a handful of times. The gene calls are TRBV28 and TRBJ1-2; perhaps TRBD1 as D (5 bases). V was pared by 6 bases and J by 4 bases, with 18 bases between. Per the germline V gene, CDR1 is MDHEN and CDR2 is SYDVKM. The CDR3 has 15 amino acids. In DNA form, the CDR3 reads TGTGCCAGCAGAAATCAACACCGGGACCGCTATGGCTACACCTTC. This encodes CASRNQHRDRYGYTF.

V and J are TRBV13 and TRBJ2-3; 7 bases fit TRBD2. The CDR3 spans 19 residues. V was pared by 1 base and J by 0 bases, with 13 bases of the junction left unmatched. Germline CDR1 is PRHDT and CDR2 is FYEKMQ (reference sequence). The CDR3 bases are TGTGCCAGCAGCTTAGAATTCCAGGGAGGGGCCCCTAGCACAGATACGCAGTATTTT. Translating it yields CASSLEFQGGAPSTDTQYF.

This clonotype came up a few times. CDR3 sequence reads: CATSREGFYAQETQYF. In DNA, the CDR3 is TGTGCCACCAGCAGAGAAGGGTTCTATGCCCAAGAGACCCAGTACTTC. The chain uses TRBV15 and TRBJ2-5; D not resolved. Per germline, CDR1 LNHNV and CDR2 YYDKDF (reference sequence). This CDR3 has 16 amino acids. V was cut by 0 bases and J by 1 base, with 12 bases left in between.